This passage covers 17 T cell receptor beta chains from one sample sequenced in a study of tumor-infiltrating lymphocytes in primary liver carcinoma. Making TCR beta cDNA involved around 520 ng total RNA and a constant-region primer. Libraries for TCR beta were built through three nested multiplex PCR rounds, which together made up a slightly modified ARM-PCR procedure. The study ran its first two PCR rounds for 9 to 10 cycles each, using TRBV1-TRBV30 forward primers and a C-beta reverse primer. TCRdb reanalysed the multiplex PCR reads using MiXCR and keeps one entry per CDR3 protein. The sample lists 95,000 to 150,000 distinct CDR3 sequences; around 70% were seen once. Between 20 and 30 mg of unsorted bulk tissue served as the source from which RNA and DNA were co-extracted. What was sequenced was tumor-adjacent normal liver tissue. Receptor source: a woman aged 55-69 years with primary liver carcinoma and hepatitis B virus infection.

The rearrangement uses TRBV7-2 and TRBJ2-5, with no clear D. CDR1 is SGHTA, CDR2 FQGNSA, per germline. This CDR3 is 13 amino acids long. Trimming shortened V by 2 bases and J by 4 bases, and 8 bases separated the two germline ends. Here the CDR3 reads CASSLRNRETQYF. The CDR3 nucleotides read TGTGCCAGCAGCTTAAGAAATAGAGAGACCCAGTACTTC. Supplemented by reference TRBV7-2 and TRBJ2-5, the full variable domain reads GAGVSQSPSNKVTEKGKDVELRCDPISGHTALYWYRQSLGQGLEFLIYFQGNSAPDKSGLPSDRFSAERTGGSVSTLTIQRTQQEDSAVYLCASSLRNRETQYFGPGTRLLVL.

This clonotype was detected a few times. An end of the junction differs from the germline gene, which may be a read error. The rearrangement joins TRBV12-3 or TRBV12-4 to TRBJ1-4; 7 bases match TRBD1. The CDR3 is 16 amino acids. This chain's CDR3 is CASILGQARGGEKLLF. The CDR3 coding sequence is TGTGCCAGCATTTTAGGACAGGCCAGGGGAGGGGAAAAACTGTTGTTT.

To note about this clonotype: This may be a read error, as it is one base from a much larger clone. The chain has TRBV14 and TRBJ2-5; 9 bases fit TRBD1. Germline loops: CDR1 SGHDN, CDR2 FVKESK. The CDR3 sequence is 15 residues long. The CDR3 nucleotides read TGTGCCGGCAGCCAAGATGGGACAGGGACGCAGACCCAGTACTTC. Translation gives CAGSQDGTGTQTQYF.

With respect to this clonotype: Given a much more abundant clone one base away, this may be a read error. The V and J genes are TRBV28 and TRBJ2-2; D is possibly TRBD2 (6 bases). CDR3 length equals 15 residues. Germline V gives CDR1 MDHEN, CDR2 SYDVKM. In nucleotides, the CDR3 is TGTGCCAGCAGTTTGGGACTGCCGAGCACCGGGGAGCTGCTTTTT. It is translated as CASSLGLPSTGELLF.

This clonotype was recorded a few times. The rearrangement joins TRBV5-1 to TRBJ2-3; no reliable D call. The germline V gene has CDR1 SGHRS and CDR2 YFSETQ. V lost 2 bases and J lost 4, with 20 bases in between. This CDR3 region has 17 residues. In DNA, the CDR3 is TGCGCCAGCAGCTTCACCTCTAGGGATGTTAGGCCAGATACGCAGTATTTT. This gives the protein CASSFTSRDVRPDTQYF. Filled out from reference TRBV5-1 and TRBJ2-3, the complete variable domain reads KAGVTQTPRYLIKTRGQQVTLSCSPISGHRSVSWYQQTPGQGLQFLFEYFSETQRNKGNFPGRFSGRQFSNSRSEMNVSTLELGDSALYLCASSFTSRDVRPDTQYFGPGTRLTVL.

In regard to this clonotype: This may stem from a read error, because a much larger clone lies one nucleotide away. This chain uses TRBV12-3 or TRBV12-4 with TRBJ2-3; D uncertain. The V and J ends lost 5 bases and 5 bases respectively, with 5 bases between them. This CDR3 contains 11 residues. DNA of the CDR3: TGTGCCAGCAGTGTCATAGATACGCAGTATTTT. Encoded protein: CASSVIDTQYF.

Comments on this clonotype: One end of the junction is discordant with germline, which a read error may explain. The chain has TRBV5-5 and TRBJ2-5; D not certain. This CDR3 has 13 residues. The germline V gene encodes CDR1 SGHKS and CDR2 YYEKEE (reference sequence). CDR3 DNA sequence: TGTGCGAGCAGCTTCGGAGATCAAGATACCCAGTACTTC. Protein product: CASSFGDQDTQYF.

In this sample, this clonotype turned up a few times. A much larger clone lies one base from this, so it may be a read error. V usage is TRBV5-1 and J usage is TRBJ2-7; 7 bases align to TRBD2. This CDR3 spans 14 amino acids. Germline CDR1 and CDR2: SGHRS and YFSETQ. CDR3 protein: CASSLGTRRDEQCF. CDR3 DNA sequence: TGCGCCAGCAGCTTGGGGACTAGAAGAGACGAGCAGTGCTTC.

Notes on this clonotype: Given the absence of the conserved phenylalanine or tryptophan at the CDR3 end, a read error is likely. V gene TRBV10-3 combines with J gene TRBJ2-5; no clear D. This CDR3 is 18 amino acids long. CDR1 is ENHRY, CDR2 SYGVKD, per germline. The ends were cut back, 3 bases at V and 5 bases at J, with 25 bases in the middle. The CDR3 region is CAISDGPRAQKAHETQYL. The CDR3 DNA reads TGTGCCATCAGTGACGGGCCCAGAGCCCAAAAAGCTCATGAGACCCAGTACCTC.

Points on this clonotype: Without the conserved terminal phenylalanine or tryptophan, this CDR3 likely stems from a read error. The DNA is omitted, as the CDR3 cannot be located on it reliably, and the CDR3 follows TCRdb's listing. The V call is TRBV11-2, the J call TRBJ2-6; TRBD1 is taken as the D call from the table, unchecked against the DNA. CDR1 and CDR2 (germline): SGHAT, FQNNGV. A total of 18 residues make up the CDR3, ends included. The CDR3: CASSLAPGQGPGVNVLTL.

The sample holds one count of this clonotype. A much larger clone differs by one base, so this may be a read error. This rearrangement joins TRBV4-2 to TRBJ1-1, with D possibly TRBD1 on 6 matching bases. The CDR3 spans 17 residues. Germline V gives CDR1 LGHNA, CDR2 YNFKEQ. In DNA, the CDR3 is TGTGCCTGCAGCCATCCGAAAACCGGGACACCAAACACTGAAGCTTCCTTT. Translated: CACSHPKTGTPNTEASF.

In this sample, this clonotype turned up many times. The chain employs TRBV7-9 and TRBJ1-3; 7 bases agree with TRBD1. Losses at the gene ends were 1 base for V and 3 bases for J; bases not matched to a gene: 6. The CDR3 sequence is 16 residues long. The germline V gene has CDR1 SEHNR and CDR2 FQNEAQ (reference sequence). The CDR3 sequence is CASSLDRGGLGNTIYF. For the CDR3, the DNA is TGTGCCAGCAGCTTAGACAGGGGTGGACTTGGAAACACCATATATTTT.

Worth noting for this clonotype: The junction departs from the called germline gene at one end, perhaps through a read error. The chain recombines TRBV11-2 with TRBJ2-1, with TRBD2 identical over 7 bases. The CDR3 is made up of 15 amino acids. Germline assignment: CDR1 SGHAT and CDR2 FQNNGV. The CDR3 DNA sequence: TGTGCTAGCAGCTTACAGCCTAGCGGCTATAATGAGCAGTTCTTC. Its protein is CASSLQPSGYNEQFF.

V is TRBV7-2 and J is TRBJ2-3; tentatively, D is TRBD2 (6 bases). Trimming stripped 11 bases from V and 1 base from J, with 16 bases between. Germline CDR1 is SGHTA and CDR2 is FQGNSA. The CDR3 runs to 14 residues. The CDR3 spells CASQAGLGTDTQYF. The CDR3 DNA sequence: TGTGCCTCCCAGGCGGGACTTGGCACAGATACGCAGTATTTT.

V usage is TRBV19 and J usage is TRBJ1-5, with a tentative D call TRBD1 (6 bases). The germline V and J ends were trimmed by 5 bases and 2 bases, with 10 bases remaining between them. Germline V gives CDR1 LNHDA, CDR2 SQIVND (reference sequence). The CDR3 covers 14 residues. The CDR3 region is CASSETGRNQPQHF. Written as DNA, the CDR3 is TGTGCCAGTAGTGAGACAGGCCGCAATCAGCCCCAGCATTTT.

Points on this clonotype: A junction boundary mismatches the germline segment, possibly from a read error. The CDR3: CSAAMDFAYEHYF. The DNA for the CDR3 is TGCAGCGCTGCGATGGATTTCGCCTATGAGCATTACTTC. This chain connects TRBV29-1 to TRBJ2-7, with D unclear. CDR1 SQVTM and CDR2 ANQGSEA come from the germline V gene. The CDR3 is 13 residues long.

Of note for this clonotype: One end of the junction fails to match germline, which may point to a read error. The CDR3 sequence: CDSSEAKARLDTEAFF. The DNA for the CDR3 is TGTGACAGCAGTGAAGCGAAGGCAAGGCTGGACACCGAAGCTTTCTTT. V and J are TRBV6-1 and TRBJ1-1, with D perhaps matching TRBD1 (5 bases). Germline V CDR1 and CDR2: MNHNS, SASEGT. The CDR3 contains 16 residues.